Here is one T cell receptor beta chain with its context. Its cognate antigen has yet to be identified. Base quality data are lacking; no much larger clone is found one base away. The V end loses 3 bases and the J end loses 6 bases, and a stretch of 12 bases separates them. Sequences SQVTM (CDR1) and ANQGSEA (CDR2) are obtained from the germline V gene. From cysteine to phenylalanine, the CDR3 is 12 amino acids long. Only the CDR3 DNA is retained, 36 bases long and in frame from the first base. The sample originates from a study of human T cells and chemical hapten exposure (dated by TCRdb to about 2021). For context, the study as a whole: For sensitization, 2% DPC in acetone was applied to an approximately 2 cm by approximately 2 cm area of upper inner arm skin. Throughout the approximately 25-week study period, patients were also given weekly therapeutic DPC doses on the scalp. Patch testing on the upper back used Finn chambers containing 0.01% DPC, with scoring done after 6 days according to International Contact Dermatitis Research Group standards. Most of the patients in the cohort were female, and the cohort covered alopecia areata with under or over 50% scalp involvement, alopecia totalis and alopecia universalis. Libraries were combined into a pool for sequencing, and differences in TCR yield between samples came mainly from small differences in library volumes within the pool. Peripheral blood TCR repertoire changes were tracked in vivo in alopecia patients during primary and secondary sensitization to the hapten diphenylcyclopropenone (DPC). Blood was sampled from patients pre-sensitization (week 0) and at 2, 6 and about 24 weeks after DPC sensitization. Nearly 30 alopecia patients gave blood for TCR sequencing at one to four time points (pre-sensitization, 2, 6 and 24 weeks). The full study reports these points: No change with DPC sensitization was found in the number of TCRs above 1 in 1000 frequency, and no evidence of global repertoire structure alterations was found. Compared with pre-sensitization or healthy control sets, expanded TCRs formed significantly more large CDR3 similarity clusters, which is consistent with antigen-driven responses. Patch test score was positively correlated with the number of PT1 expanded TCRs, with significance at thresholds 8, 16 and 32 but not at 4. All patients had alopecia, a presumed autoimmune disease, so their immune response might differ from that of healthy individuals. Repeated subsampling changed both the strength of the expansion versus patch-test correlation and the threshold at which the correlation became significant.

What the time point label conveys for this sample: patch test 1, 2 weeks after DPC sensitization. In the paper's terms, the treatment or condition label means: therapeutic diphenylcyclopropenone sensitization with weekly scalp DPC. Blood at each patch-test visit was drawn before the patch test was applied. Patients were eligible if aged 18 to 70, diagnosed with alopecia and judged suitable for DPC therapy, and pregnant patients were excluded. Total RNA was isolated from unfractionated whole blood collected in Tempus Blood RNA tubes. Library prep was done by RACE. Instrument on record: NextSeq 500. During library preparation, unique molecular identifiers were attached to individual cDNA molecules so that TCRs could be counted in a quantitative, reproducible way. Each blood RNA sample was used to sequence both TCR alpha and TCR beta chains. The original pipeline was this. The median number of TCRs per sample was approximately 96,000, ranging from roughly 23,224 to 700,000. V, J and CDR3 annotation of the TCR reads was performed with the Decombinator software suite. To make PS versus PT1 abundance plots, every sample was subsampled to the same number of TCRs (28,000). Expanded TCRs were defined as absent before sensitization and observed at least eight times at the 2-week time point. Through fastp at Q25 and MiXCR, TCRdb rebuilt clones from the public reads, retaining in-frame beta chains. Identical CDR3 proteins give one entry, which carries the most common genes and DNA. The V and J calls and clone size come from TCRdb's table, not from the authors' own analysis. This sample holds roughly 190,000 distinct CDR3 sequences; about a fifth were observed only once. The ten largest make up under 8.5% of the sample.

The material was whole blood, obtained in connection with sensitization to the hapten diphenylcyclopropenone (DPC). The rearrangement joined TRBV29-1 to TRBJ2-7; the D gene is perhaps TRBD1, from 6 matching bases. The TCR originated in a woman aged 45-59 years with alopecia areata. Some clones in this sample may be carry-over from other donors' samples. In nucleotide form, the sequence is TGCAGCGTTGACCTACAGGGCAGCGAGCAGTACTTC. This encodes CSVDLQGSEQYF.